Shown below are 20 T cell receptor beta chains from a single sample sequenced in a study of blood T cell repertoires in COVID-19. Produced via immunoSEQ multiplex PCR; TCRdb's table is partial and in-frame only. Here the sample spans around 200,000 clones, around 85% being singletons. The sequencing input was peripheral blood. The source of these receptors is a man between 65 and 79 years old with active or convalescent COVID-19.

This sequence joins TRBV11-1 and TRBJ1-6, with D hard to call. The germline V gene has CDR1 SGHAT and CDR2 FQDESV (reference sequence). The CDR3 covers 14 residues. Deletions cut 5 bases from V and 10 bases from J, with 15 bases between. This chain's CDR3 is CASSLRRGPSPLHF. In DNA form, the CDR3 reads TGTGCCAGCAGCCTTCGTCGCGGGCCCTCACCCCTCCACTTT.

The chain employs TRBV9 and TRBJ2-1; 10 nucleotides agree with TRBD1. The CDR3 covers 15 residues. Per the germline V gene, CDR1 is SGDLS and CDR2 is YYNGEE. The V and J ends lost 2 bases and 5 bases, in that order; junction bases with no gene match: 4. The CDR3 DNA reads TGTGCCAGCAGCGTTCTCGGGACAGGGGACAATGAGCAGTTCTTC. It specifies CASSVLGTGDNEQFF. The whole variable domain, filled in from reference TRBV9 and TRBJ2-1, reads DSGVTQTPKHLITATGQRVTLRCSPRSGDLSVYWYQQSLDQGLQFLIQYYNGEERAKGNILERFSAQQFPDLHSELNLSSLELGDSALYFCASSVLGTGDNEQFFGPGTRLTVL.

This chain uses TRBV4-3 with TRBJ2-3, with D possibly TRBD1 on 7 matching bases. Germline lookup yields CDR1 LGHNA and CDR2 YSLEER. This CDR3 contains 15 residues. With 3 bases removed from V and 2 bases from J, the gap between germline ends came to 12 bases. The CDR3, as DNA: TGCGCCAGCAGCCAGGGAGGACAGGACACAGATACGCAGTATTTT. Its protein product is CASSQGGQDTDTQYF.

The chain joins TRBV18 to TRBJ2-2; TRBD2 might be the D (5 bases). Germline V CDR1 and CDR2: KGHSH, LQKENI. The CDR3 is 15 residues long. V lost 3 bases and J 6 bases, leaving 14 bases between the germline ends. The CDR3 DNA reads TGTGCCAGCTCACCCTACGGGAAGACGGCCGGGGAGCTGTTTTTT. This translates into CASSPYGKTAGELFF.

In this sample, this clone turned up a few times. The chain has TRBV4-3 and TRBJ1-2; 8 nucleotides line up with TRBD1. Germline V CDR1 and CDR2: LGHNA, YSLEER. V dropped 4 bases and J dropped 5; count of bases not matched to a gene: 6. This CDR3 has 14 amino acids. CDR3 nucleotides: TGCGCCAGCAGCCGCACAGGGGGGCTATATGGCTACACCTTC. Its translation is CASSRTGGLYGYTF.

The gene calls are TRBV19 and TRBJ1-2; no clear D. CDR1 LNHDA and CDR2 SQIVND come from the germline V gene (reference sequence). This CDR3 comprises 14 residues. Trimming left V 3 bases short and J 3 bases short, with 11 bases between. For the CDR3, the DNA is TGTGCCAGTAGTATTGGTCAGATCGACTATGGCTACACCTTC. Amino acid sequence: CASSIGQIDYGYTF.

V usage is TRBV28 and J usage is TRBJ2-1; D is perhaps TRBD1 (5 bases). V lost 6 bases to trimming and J lost 0 bases, with 9 bases between them. CDR1 is MDHEN, CDR2 SYDVKM, per germline. The CDR3 consists of 14 residues. The CDR3 spells CASSPTGSYNEQFF. CDR3 coding DNA: TGTGCCAGCAGCCCCACAGGCTCCTACAATGAGCAGTTCTTC.

The chain couples TRBV14 to TRBJ2-5, with TRBD2 as a possible D gene (5 bases). Per the germline V gene, CDR1 is SGHDN and CDR2 is FVKESK. Trimming pared 4 bases from V and 4 bases from J, leaving 10 bases between. This CDR3 comprises 13 residues. Here the CDR3 reads CASSRSAGETQYF. For the CDR3, the DNA is TGTGCCAGCAGCCGTAGCGCCGGAGAGACCCAGTACTTC. Supplemented by reference TRBV14 and TRBJ2-5, the full variable domain reads EAGVTQFPSHSVIEKGQTVTLRCDPISGHDNLYWYRRVMGKEIKFLLHFVKESKQDESGMPNNRFLAERTGGTYSTLKVQPAELEDSGVYFCASSRSAGETQYFGPGTRLLVL.

This chain links TRBV7-2 with TRBJ1-3; D is perhaps TRBD1 (6 bases). Trimming left V 1 base short and J 1 base short, with 11 bases between. The CDR3 loop spans 16 amino acids. The V gene's germline CDR1 is SGHTA and CDR2 FQGNSA. This CDR3 reads CASSLVPGQSGNTIYF. DNA for the CDR3: TGTGCCAGCAGCTTAGTTCCGGGACAATCTGGAAACACCATATATTTT. Combining the CDR3 with reference TRBV7-2 and TRBJ1-3 gives the whole variable domain GAGVSQSPSNKVTEKGKDVELRCDPISGHTALYWYRQSLGQGLEFLIYFQGNSAPDKSGLPSDRFSAERTGGSVSTLTIQRTQQEDSAVYLCASSLVPGQSGNTIYFGEGSWLTVV.

V gene TRBV27 combines with J gene TRBJ2-6; 7 nucleotides match TRBD1. Germline lookup yields CDR1 MNHEY and CDR2 SMNVEV (reference sequence). The CDR3 runs to 18 residues. After removal of 6 bases from V and 1 base from J, the junction contained 12 bases not matched to a gene. The CDR3 protein is CASSRDRVVGSGANVLTF. In nucleotides, the CDR3 is TGTGCCAGCAGCCGCGACAGGGTAGTTGGTTCTGGGGCCAACGTCCTGACTTTC.

This sequence joins TRBV28 and TRBJ2-7; TRBD1 might be the D (5 bases). Germline V gene lookup returns CDR1 MDHEN and CDR2 SYDVKM. The CDR3 has 12 residues. Trimming cost V 8 bases and J 6 bases, with 14 bases left between them. The CDR3 is CASSQWGREQYF. In DNA form, the CDR3 reads TGTGCCAGCTCACAATGGGGCCGCGAGCAGTACTTC.

The rearrangement uses TRBV10-3 and TRBJ2-5, with D tentatively TRBD2 (6 bases). Germline loops: CDR1 ENHRY, CDR2 SYGVKD. Trimming removed 0 bases at V and 5 bases at J, with 16 bases between. CDR3 size: 16 residues. As DNA, the CDR3 is TGTGCCATCAGTGAGTCCCTCCGGGACTTTAGGGAGACCCAGTACTTC. Its translation is CAISESLRDFRETQYF.

This rearrangement joins TRBV5-1 to TRBJ1-6; maybe TRBD1 (5 bases). Germline CDR1 and CDR2: SGHRS and YFSETQ. The CDR3 has 14 residues. V was pared by 3 bases and J by 7 bases, with 11 bases between. The CDR3 sequence is CASSSGQGNSPLHF. The CDR3 bases are TGCGCCAGCAGCTCGGGTCAGGGAAATTCACCCCTCCACTTT.

V usage is TRBV7-2 and J usage is TRBJ1-2, with D possibly being TRBD1 (5 bases). Germline lookup yields CDR1 SGHTA and CDR2 FQGNSA. V was cut by 5 bases and J by 0 bases, with 13 bases left in between. The CDR3 spans 15 residues. The CDR3 loop is CASSDRTRSNYGYTF. CDR3 sequence (DNA): TGTGCCAGCAGCGACCGGACACGGTCTAACTATGGCTACACCTTC.

The chain combines TRBV2 with TRBJ1-5; TRBD1 is a possible D gene (5 bases). V dropped 7 bases and J dropped 7 bases, with 23 bases sitting between them. CDR1 and CDR2 from the germline V gene are SNHLY and FYNNEI. The CDR3 is 16 residues long. CDR3 DNA: TGTGCCAGCAACGGTGGGGAGCAGTCTCGGGGGCAGCCCCAGCATTTT. Translating it yields CASNGGEQSRGQPQHF.

The chain joins TRBV9 to TRBJ2-1; 8 nucleotides line up with TRBD2. CDR3 length: 14 residues. V shed 0 bases, J shed 9 bases, and the junction held 5 bases outside the gene matches. Looked up from germline, CDR1 is SGDLS and CDR2 is YYNGEE. CDR3 bases: TGTGCCAGCAGCGTAGTTAGCGGGATCGGTGAGCAGTTCTTC. It specifies CASSVVSGIGEQFF.

Here the CDR3 DNA reads TGTGCCAGCAGCCCCCGGGAGGCCAAACTTACCGTCTATGGCTACACCTTC. Translated: CASSPREAKLTVYGYTF. The chain employs TRBV7-6 and TRBJ1-2; D uncertain. CDR1 is SGHVS, CDR2 FNYEAQ, per germline. The CDR3 has 17 amino acids. V gave up 5 bases and J gave up 4 bases, with 23 bases separating them.

V is TRBV5-1 and J is TRBJ2-1; TRBD2 matches at 12 bases. The CDR3 sequence is 16 residues long. The germline CDR1 and CDR2 sequences are SGHRS and YFSETQ. Losses at the gene ends were 3 bases for V and 1 base for J; bases not matched to a gene: 2. CDR3 DNA sequence: TGCGCCAGCAGCTCCACTAGCGGGGGGTCCTACAATGAGCAGTTCTTC. It translates to CASSSTSGGSYNEQFF.

The V call is TRBV7-9, the J call TRBJ1-2; no firm D call. The CDR3 runs to 14 residues. CDR1 and CDR2 (germline): SEHNR, FQNEAQ (reference sequence). V lost 5 bases and J lost 4, with 14 bases in between. In DNA, the CDR3 is TGTGCCAGCAGCCGGGAATACGACGCCTATGGCTACACCTTC. Protein product: CASSREYDAYGYTF.

The chain combines TRBV5-1 with TRBJ2-2, with D tentatively TRBD2 (6 bases). Trimming cost V 1 base and J 10 bases, with 14 bases left between them. This CDR3 region has 14 residues. Per germline, CDR1 SGHRS and CDR2 YFSETQ. The CDR3 loop reads CASSLWGESVELFF. The CDR3 DNA sequence: TGCGCCAGCAGCTTGTGGGGGGAGTCTGTGGAGCTGTTTTTT.